This record looks at one TCR beta chain sequence and its context. Here immunoSEQ multiplex PCR was the method, and the copy in TCRdb shows in-frame clones only, minus some. Of around 99,000 clones listed, around 89% were seen once; the top ten hold under 20%. These data come from a study of control samples from healthy donors and cancer patients. Sequencing was carried out using blood. The receptor was isolated from a woman aged 45-65 years in good health.

CDR3: CASSPYGAEYEQYF. CDR3 bases: TGTGCCAGCTCACCGTACGGCGCCGAATACGAGCAGTACTTC. The chain couples TRBV18 to TRBJ2-7; D gene unclear. V lost 3 bases to trimming and J lost 4 bases, with 13 bases between them. CDR3 length: 14 amino acids. Looked up from germline, CDR1 is KGHSH and CDR2 is LQKENI.